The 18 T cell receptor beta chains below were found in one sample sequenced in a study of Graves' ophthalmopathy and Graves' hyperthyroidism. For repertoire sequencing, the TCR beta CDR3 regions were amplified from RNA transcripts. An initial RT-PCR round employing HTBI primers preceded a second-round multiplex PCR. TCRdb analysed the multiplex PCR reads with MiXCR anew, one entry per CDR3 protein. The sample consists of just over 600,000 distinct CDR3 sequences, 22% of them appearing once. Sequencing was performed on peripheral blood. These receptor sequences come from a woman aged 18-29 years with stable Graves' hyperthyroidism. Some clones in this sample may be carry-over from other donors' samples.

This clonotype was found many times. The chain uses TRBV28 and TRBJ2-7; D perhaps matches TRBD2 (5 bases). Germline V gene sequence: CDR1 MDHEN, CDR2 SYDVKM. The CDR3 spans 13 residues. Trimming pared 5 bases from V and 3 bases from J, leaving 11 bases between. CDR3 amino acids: CASSPSGYYEQYF. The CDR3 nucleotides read TGTGCCAGCAGTCCCAGCGGATACTACGAGCAGTACTTC.

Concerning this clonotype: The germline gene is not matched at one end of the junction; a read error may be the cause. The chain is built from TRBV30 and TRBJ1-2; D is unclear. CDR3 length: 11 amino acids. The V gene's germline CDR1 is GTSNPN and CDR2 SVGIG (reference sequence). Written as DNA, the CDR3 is TGTGCCTGGAGTTATGGCAGACGGAACGCCTTC. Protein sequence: CAWSYGRRNAF.

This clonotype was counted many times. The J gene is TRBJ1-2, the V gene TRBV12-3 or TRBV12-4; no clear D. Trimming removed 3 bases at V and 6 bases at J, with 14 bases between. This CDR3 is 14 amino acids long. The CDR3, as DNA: TGTGCCAGCAGTTTCAGGAGGGATGGGCATGGCTACACCTTC. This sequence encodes CASSFRRDGHGYTF.

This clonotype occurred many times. Written as DNA, the CDR3 is TGTGCCAGCAGTTTCCGGGACAGGGAAGACGAGCAGTACTTC. This translates into CASSFRDREDEQYF. The chain has TRBV12-3 or TRBV12-4 and TRBJ2-7, with 9 nucleotides matching TRBD1. The CDR3 runs 14 residues. Trimming at V came to 3 bases and at J to 5 bases, leaving 5 bases not matched to a gene.

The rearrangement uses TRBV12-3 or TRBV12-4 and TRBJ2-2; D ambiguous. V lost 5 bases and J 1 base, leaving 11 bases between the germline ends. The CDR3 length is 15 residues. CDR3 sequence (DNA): TGTGCCAGCAGTCCCCGCCGGAAGAACACCGGGGAGCTGTTTTTT. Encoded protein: CASSPRRKNTGELFF.

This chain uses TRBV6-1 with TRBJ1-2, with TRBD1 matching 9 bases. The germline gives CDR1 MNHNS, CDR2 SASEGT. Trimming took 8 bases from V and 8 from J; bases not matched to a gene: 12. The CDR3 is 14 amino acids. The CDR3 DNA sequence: TGTGCCAGCGGATTTTACAGGGGGCCCGTGGGCTACACCTTC. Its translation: CASGFYRGPVGYTF.

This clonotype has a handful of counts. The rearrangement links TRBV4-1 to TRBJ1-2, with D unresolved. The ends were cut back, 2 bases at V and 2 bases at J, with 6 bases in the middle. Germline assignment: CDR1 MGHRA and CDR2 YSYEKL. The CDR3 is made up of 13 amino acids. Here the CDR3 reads CASSQHSNYGYTF. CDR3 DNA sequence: TGCGCCAGCAGCCAACACTCAAACTATGGCTACACCTTC.

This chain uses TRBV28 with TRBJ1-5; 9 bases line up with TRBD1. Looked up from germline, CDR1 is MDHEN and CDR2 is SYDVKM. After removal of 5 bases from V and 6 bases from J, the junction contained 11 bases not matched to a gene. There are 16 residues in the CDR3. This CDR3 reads CASSVITGGGGQPQHF. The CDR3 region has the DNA TGTGCCAGCAGTGTGATAACAGGGGGCGGCGGTCAGCCCCAGCATTTT.

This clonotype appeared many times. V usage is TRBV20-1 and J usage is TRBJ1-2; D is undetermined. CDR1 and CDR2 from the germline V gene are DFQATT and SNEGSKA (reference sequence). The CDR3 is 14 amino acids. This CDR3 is CRWLNTGSNYGYTF. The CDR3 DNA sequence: TGCAGGTGGTTAAATACGGGATCCAACTATGGCTACACCTTC.

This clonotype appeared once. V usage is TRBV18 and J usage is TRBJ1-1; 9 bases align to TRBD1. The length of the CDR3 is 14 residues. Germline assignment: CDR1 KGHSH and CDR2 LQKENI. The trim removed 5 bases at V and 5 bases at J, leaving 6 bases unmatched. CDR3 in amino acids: CASSNRGRRTEAFF. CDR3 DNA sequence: TGTGCCAGCTCAAACAGGGGGCGACGGACTGAAGCTTTCTTT.

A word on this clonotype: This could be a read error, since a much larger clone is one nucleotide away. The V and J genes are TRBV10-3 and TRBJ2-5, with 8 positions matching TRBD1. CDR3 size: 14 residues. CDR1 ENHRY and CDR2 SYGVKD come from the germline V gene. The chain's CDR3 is CAISEDRASETQYF. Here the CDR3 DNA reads TGTGCCATTAGTGAGGACAGGGCTTCGGAGACCCAGTACTTC.

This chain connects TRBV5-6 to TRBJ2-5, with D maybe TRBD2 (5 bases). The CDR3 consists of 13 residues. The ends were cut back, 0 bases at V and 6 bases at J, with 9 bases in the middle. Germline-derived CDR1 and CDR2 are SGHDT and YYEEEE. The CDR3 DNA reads TGTGCCAGCAGCTTGGGAAGGGAGAAGACCCAGTACTTC. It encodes CASSLGREKTQYF.

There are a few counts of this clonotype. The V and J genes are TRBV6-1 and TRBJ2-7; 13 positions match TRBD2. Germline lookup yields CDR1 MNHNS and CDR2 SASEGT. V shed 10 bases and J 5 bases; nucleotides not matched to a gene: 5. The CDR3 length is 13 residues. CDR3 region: CAIGTSGTDEQYF. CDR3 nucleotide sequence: TGTGCCATTGGGACTAGCGGGACAGACGAGCAGTACTTC.

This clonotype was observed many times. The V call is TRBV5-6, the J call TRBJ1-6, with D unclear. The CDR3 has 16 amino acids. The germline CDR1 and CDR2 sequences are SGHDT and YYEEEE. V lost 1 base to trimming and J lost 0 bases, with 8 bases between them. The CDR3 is CASSLYGSSYNSPLHF. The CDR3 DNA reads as TGTGCCAGCAGCTTGTACGGAAGCTCCTATAATTCACCCCTCCACTTT.

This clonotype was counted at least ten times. The CDR3 DNA is TGTGCCAGCAAACAATGGGGGGGCCAATCAAGGGATAGCAATCAGCCCCAGCATTTT. It translates to CASKQWGGQSRDSNQPQHF. The chain is built from TRBV19 and TRBJ1-5; the D gene is possibly TRBD1 (6 bases). The CDR3 is made up of 19 amino acids. Trimming took off 9 bases at V and 0 bases at J, with 27 bases between the two ends. Looked up from germline, CDR1 is LNHDA and CDR2 is SQIVND (reference sequence).

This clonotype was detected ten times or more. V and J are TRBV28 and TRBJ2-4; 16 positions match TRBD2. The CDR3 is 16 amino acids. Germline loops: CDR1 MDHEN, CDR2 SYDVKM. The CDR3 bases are TGTGCAAAACCTAAACCGGGACTAGCGGGAGGGGAAGTTCAGTACTTC. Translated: CAKPKPGLAGGEVQYF. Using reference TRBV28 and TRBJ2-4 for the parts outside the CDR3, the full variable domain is DVKVTQSSRYLVKRTGEKVFLECVQDMDHENMFWYRQDPGLGLRLIYFSYDVKMKEKGDIPEGYSVSREKKERFSLILESASTNQTSMYLCAKPKPGLAGGEVQYFGAGTRLSVL.

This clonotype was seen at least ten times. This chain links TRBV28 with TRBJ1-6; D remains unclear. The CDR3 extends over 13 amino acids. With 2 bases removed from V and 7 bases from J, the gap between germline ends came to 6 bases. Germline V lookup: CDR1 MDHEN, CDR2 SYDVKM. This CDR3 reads CASSLRPNSPLHF. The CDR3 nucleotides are TGTGCCAGCAGTTTAAGGCCCAATTCACCCCTCCACTTT. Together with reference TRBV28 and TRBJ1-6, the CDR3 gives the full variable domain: DVKVTQSSRYLVKRTGEKVFLECVQDMDHENMFWYRQDPGLGLRLIYFSYDVKMKEKGDIPEGYSVSREKKERFSLILESASTNQTSMYLCASSLRPNSPLHFGNGTRLTVT.

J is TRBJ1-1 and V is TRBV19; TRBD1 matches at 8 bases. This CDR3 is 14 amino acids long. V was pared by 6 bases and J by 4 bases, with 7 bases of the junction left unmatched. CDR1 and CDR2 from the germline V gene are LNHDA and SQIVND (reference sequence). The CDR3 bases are TGTGCCAGTAGCAAACAGGGGGGTAGCACTGAAGCTTTCTTT. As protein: CASSKQGGSTEAFF.